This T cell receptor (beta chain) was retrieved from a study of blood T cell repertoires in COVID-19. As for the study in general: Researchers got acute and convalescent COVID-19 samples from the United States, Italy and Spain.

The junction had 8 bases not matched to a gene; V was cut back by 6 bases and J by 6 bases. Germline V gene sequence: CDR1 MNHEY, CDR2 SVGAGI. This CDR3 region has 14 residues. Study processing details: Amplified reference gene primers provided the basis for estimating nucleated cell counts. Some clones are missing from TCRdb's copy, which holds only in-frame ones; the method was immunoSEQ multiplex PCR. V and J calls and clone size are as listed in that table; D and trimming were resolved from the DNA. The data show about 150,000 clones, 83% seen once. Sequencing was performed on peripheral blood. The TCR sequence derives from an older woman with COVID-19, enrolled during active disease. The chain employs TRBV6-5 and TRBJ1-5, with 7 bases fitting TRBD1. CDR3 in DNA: TGTGCCAGCAGCCAAACAGGGGCTTTTCAGCCCCAGCATTTT. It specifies CASSQTGAFQPQHF.